This TCR beta chain was identified during a study of T cell repertoires in cytomegalovirus infection. Study overall: The authors relied on CMV epitopes, both recently identified HLA-C-restricted and well-studied HLA-B-restricted. Indicated by public TCR beta signatures were CMV infection and matching HLA type.

Via MiXCR, TCRdb re-called the reads, giving one row per CDR3 protein. The sample records 300,000 to 400,000 distinct CDR3 sequences, 20% to 25% being singletons. Between the trimmed V and J ends, which lost 6 bases and 2 bases, there was a span of 26 bases. Germline V gives CDR1 MNHEY, CDR2 SMNVEV (reference sequence). The CDR3 extends over 18 amino acids. Study results and caveats: Cumulative public TCR beta family frequency identified carriers of CMV plus the relevant HLA. What dominated the ex vivo response were HLA-C-restricted CMV-specific TCR beta clonotypes.

Comments on this clonotype: Its antigen remains unknown.

The chain employs TRBV27 and TRBJ2-7; D unresolved. The sample here was cultured PBMCs, taken from culture after CMV antigen stimulation. This clonotype was obtained from a human donor in good health (CMV status not recorded). Some clones in this sample may be carry-over from other donors' samples. The CDR3 DNA is TGTGCCAGCAGCTCGTTACCTCCGGGTCTAAGTCAAACCTACGAGCAGTACGTC. This gives the protein CASSSLPPGLSQTYEQYV.